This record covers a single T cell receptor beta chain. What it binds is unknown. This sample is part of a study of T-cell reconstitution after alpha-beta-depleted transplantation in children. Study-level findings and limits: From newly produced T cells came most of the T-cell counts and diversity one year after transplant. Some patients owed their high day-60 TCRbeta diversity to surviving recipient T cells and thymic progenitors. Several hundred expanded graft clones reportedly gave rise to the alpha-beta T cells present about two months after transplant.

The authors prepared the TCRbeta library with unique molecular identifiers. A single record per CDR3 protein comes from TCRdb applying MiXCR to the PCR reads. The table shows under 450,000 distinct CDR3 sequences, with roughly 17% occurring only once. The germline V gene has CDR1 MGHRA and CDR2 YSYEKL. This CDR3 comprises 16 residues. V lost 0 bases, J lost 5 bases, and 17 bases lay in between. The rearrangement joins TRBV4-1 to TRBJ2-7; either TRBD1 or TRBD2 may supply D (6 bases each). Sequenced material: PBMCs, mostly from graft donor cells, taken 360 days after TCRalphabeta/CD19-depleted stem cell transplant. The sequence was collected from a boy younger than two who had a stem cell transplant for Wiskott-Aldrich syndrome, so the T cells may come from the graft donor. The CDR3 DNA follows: TGCGCCAGCAGCCAAGAAGAGTGGGCAGGGGAGGACGAGCAGTACTTC. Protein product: CASSQEEWAGEDEQYF.